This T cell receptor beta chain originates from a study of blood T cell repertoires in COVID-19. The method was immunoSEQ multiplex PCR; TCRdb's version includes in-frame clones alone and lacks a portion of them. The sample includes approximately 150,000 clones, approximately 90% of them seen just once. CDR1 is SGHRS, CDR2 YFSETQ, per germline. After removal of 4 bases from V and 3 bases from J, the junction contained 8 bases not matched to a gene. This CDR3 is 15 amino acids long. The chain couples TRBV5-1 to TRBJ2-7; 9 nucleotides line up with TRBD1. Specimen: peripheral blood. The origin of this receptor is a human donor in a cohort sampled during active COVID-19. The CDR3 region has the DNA TGCGCCAGCAGCCGCGGCCGGACAGGGGACTACGAGCAGTACTTC. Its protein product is CASSRGRTGDYEQYF.